A single sample is the source of the 22 T cell receptor beta chains below, sequenced in a study of shared T cell receptors in the human thymus. Here immunoSEQ multiplex PCR was the method, and the copy in TCRdb shows in-frame clones only, minus some. This table has around 730,000 clones, approximately 83% appearing once. These data also featured in a second study, about human thymus T cells.

The sequencing input was thymocytes. The receptors stem from a girl younger than two with a congenital heart defect.

The chain employs TRBV28 and TRBJ1-5, with TRBD1 matching over 7 bases. With 6 bases clipped from V and 5 bases from J, the junction kept 19 bases outside the gene matches. Per germline, CDR1 MDHEN and CDR2 SYDVKM. This CDR3 region has 18 residues. The CDR3 protein is CASSSPEWGQQKYQPQHF. As DNA, the CDR3 is TGTGCCAGCAGCTCTCCGGAGTGGGGACAGCAAAAATATCAGCCCCAGCATTTT.

CDR3 sequence: CASSQEPLPRPTRDNEQFF. The CDR3 nucleotides are TGCGCCAGCAGCCAAGAACCTCTCCCTCGCCCCACTAGAGACAATGAGCAGTTCTTC. This chain links TRBV4-1 with TRBJ2-1; weak D call: TRBD2 (5 bases). CDR3 length: 19 residues. With 0 bases removed from V and 5 bases from J, the gap between germline ends came to 23 bases. Germline assignment: CDR1 MGHRA and CDR2 YSYEKL.

The J gene is TRBJ1-5, the V gene TRBV27; 8 nucleotides agree with TRBD1. The germline CDR1 and CDR2 sequences are MNHEY and SMNVEV (reference sequence). J gave up 2 bases and V 7 bases, and 7 bases lay outside the gene matches. CDR3 length: 15 residues. The CDR3, as DNA: TGTGCCAGCACCAGGACAGGGATGGGCAATCAGCCCCAGCATTTT. It specifies CASTRTGMGNQPQHF.

The chain carries TRBV18 and TRBJ1-6; no reliable D call. Germline V gene lookup returns CDR1 KGHSH and CDR2 LQKENI. This CDR3 has 20 amino acids. V was shortened by 0 bases and J by 0 bases, with 18 bases between the two germline ends. CDR3 DNA: TGTGCCAGCTCACCACCGGCAATGTCAACGGGTAGCTCCTATAATTCACCCCTCCACTTT. Protein sequence: CASSPPAMSTGSSYNSPLHF.

The rearrangement joins TRBV5-6 to TRBJ1-2; possible D gene TRBD1, 5 bases. CDR3 length: 14 amino acids. Trimming left V 3 bases short and J 1 base short, with 10 bases between. In germline, CDR1 is SGHDT, CDR2 YYEEEE. The CDR3 spells CASSSLRVNYGYTF. In nucleotides, the CDR3 is TGTGCCAGCAGCTCGCTCAGGGTTAACTATGGCTACACCTTC.

DNA of the CDR3: TGTGCCAGCAGTTACCCCAGGGGCTGCTGCTACACCTTC. This codes for CASSYPRGCCYTF. The rearrangement links TRBV6-5 to TRBJ1-2, with a weak D call TRBD1 (6 bases). Trimming stripped 2 bases from V and 9 bases from J, with 13 bases between. Per the germline V gene, CDR1 is MNHEY and CDR2 is SVGAGI. CDR3 length: 13 amino acids.

The chain combines TRBV6-5 with TRBJ1-6, with 7 bases aligning to TRBD1. Trimming removed 4 bases from V and 6 bases from J; junction bases left unmatched: 3. This CDR3 spans 14 amino acids. Germline values: CDR1 MNHEY, CDR2 SVGAGI. The DNA for the CDR3 is TGTGCCAGCAGTTCGGGACAGCTTAATTCACCCCTCCACTTT. Amino acids: CASSSGQLNSPLHF.

The CDR3 nucleotides are TGTGCCAGCAGCTTAGCACCCGGCGGGGGGGAGACCCAGTACTTC. Its protein product is CASSLAPGGGETQYF. This chain uses TRBV7-4 with TRBJ2-5; TRBD2 matches 8 bases. Germline V lookup: CDR1 SGHVT, CDR2 SQSDAQ. This CDR3 has 15 residues. V was pared by 0 bases and J by 5 bases, with 5 bases of the junction left unmatched.

The rearrangement links TRBV11-2 to TRBJ1-4, with TRBD1 matching 9 bases. Trimming removed 1 base from V and 7 bases from J; junction bases left unmatched: 4. The CDR3 extends over 15 amino acids. Germline CDR1 SGHAT, CDR2 FQNNGV. CDR3 amino acids: CASSLVTGGGEKLFF. Written as DNA, the CDR3 is TGTGCCAGCAGCTTAGTTACAGGGGGCGGTGAAAAACTGTTTTTT.

CDR3 nucleotides: TGCGCCAGCAGCCAAGAATCCCCACAGGGGCGAATGAACACTGAAGCTTTCTTT. Translation gives CASSQESPQGRMNTEAFF. The V gene is TRBV4-1, the J gene TRBJ1-1, with 7 bases that match TRBD1. V dropped 0 bases and J dropped 0; count of bases not matched to a gene: 10. This CDR3 comprises 18 residues. In germline, CDR1 is MGHRA, CDR2 YSYEKL.

This clone has more than one count but fewer than ten. The rearrangement uses TRBV4-1 and TRBJ2-1, with TRBD1 matching over 7 bases. Germline CDR1 is MGHRA and CDR2 is YSYEKL. This CDR3 is built from 14 residues. With V trimmed by 4 bases and J by 8 bases, 8 bases remained unmatched. The CDR3 nucleotides read TGCGCCAGCAGCCTTCGTCTGCAGGGGGATGAGCAGTTCTTC. Its protein is CASSLRLQGDEQFF.

The chain uses TRBV27 and TRBJ1-1; TRBD1 might be the D (5 bases). Germline assignment: CDR1 MNHEY and CDR2 SMNVEV (reference sequence). There are 15 residues in the CDR3. Trimming cost V 3 bases and J 1 base, with 12 bases left between them. CDR3 in DNA: TGTGCCAGCAGTTTGCGTAGGGGATCGAACACTGAAGCTTTCTTT. This translates into CASSLRRGSNTEAFF.

The gene calls are TRBV28 and TRBJ1-1; 10 bases map to TRBD1. CDR1 is MDHEN, CDR2 SYDVKM, per germline. Germline trimming cut 5 bases from V and 2 bases from J; bases unmatched to any gene: 8. The CDR3 length is 16 residues. The CDR3 nucleotides are TGTGCCAGCAGTCCGGGGGGGACAGGGGATAACACTGAAGCTTTCTTT. Its translation: CASSPGGTGDNTEAFF.

The chain recombines TRBV5-4 with TRBJ2-2; D may be TRBD2 (6 bases). Trimming shortened V by 5 bases and J by 2 bases, and 7 bases separated the two germline ends. This CDR3 has 13 amino acids. CDR1 SGHNT and CDR2 YYREEE come from the germline V gene (reference sequence). The chain's CDR3 is CASRRDNTGELFF. CDR3 sequence (DNA): TGTGCCAGCAGGCGGGATAACACCGGGGAGCTGTTTTTT.

The chain couples TRBV5-6 to TRBJ2-2; 7 bases map to TRBD1. Looked up from germline, CDR1 is SGHDT and CDR2 is YYEEEE. This CDR3 is 19 amino acids long. Trimming took 0 bases from V and 6 from J; bases not matched to a gene: 17. The CDR3 DNA sequence: TGTGCCAGCAGCTTGGCAGGGGGAGACGAGATCCTTAGACCCGGGGAGCTGTTTTTT. It specifies CASSLAGGDEILRPGELFF.

The rearrangement uses TRBV19 and TRBJ1-2, with D possibly TRBD1 on 6 matching bases. The germline V and J ends were trimmed by 7 bases and 8 bases, with 20 bases remaining between them. The CDR3 runs 14 residues. CDR1 LNHDA and CDR2 SQIVND come from the germline V gene (reference sequence). CDR3 DNA sequence: TGTGCCAGTATACGTTCGGGACAAGGGGGAGGCTACACCTTC. This translates into CASIRSGQGGGYTF.

The chain couples TRBV27 to TRBJ1-1, with no clear D. V was cut by 6 bases and J by 1 base, with 21 bases left in between. CDR1 and CDR2 from the germline V gene are MNHEY and SMNVEV (reference sequence). There are 17 residues in the CDR3. The CDR3 protein is CASRPARQELRNTEAFF. In DNA, the CDR3 is TGTGCCAGCAGACCAGCCAGGCAGGAATTACGGAACACTGAAGCTTTCTTT.

The rearrangement joins TRBV5-1 to TRBJ2-1, with 12 bases fitting TRBD2. Looked up from germline, CDR1 is SGHRS and CDR2 is YFSETQ. The V gene end was trimmed by 4 bases and the J gene end by 0 bases; junction bases not matched to a gene: 8. This CDR3 spans 18 amino acids. In DNA, the CDR3 is TGCGCCAGCAGCGAATCGACTAGCGGGGGAAGCTCCTACAATGAGCAGTTCTTC. Amino acids: CASSESTSGGSSYNEQFF.

The V call is TRBV5-1, the J call TRBJ2-5, with 15 bases aligning to TRBD2. This CDR3 spans 16 amino acids. V was clipped by 4 bases and J by 5 bases; unmatched bases: 6. Germline V gene sequence: CDR1 SGHRS, CDR2 YFSETQ. As DNA, the CDR3 is TGCGCCAGCAGCGCAAGGACTAGCGGGGGGGCTGAGACCCAGTACTTC. This sequence encodes CASSARTSGGAETQYF. The whole variable domain, filled in from reference TRBV5-1 and TRBJ2-5, reads KAGVTQTPRYLIKTRGQQVTLSCSPISGHRSVSWYQQTPGQGLQFLFEYFSETQRNKGNFPGRFSGRQFSNSRSEMNVSTLELGDSALYLCASSARTSGGAETQYFGPGTRLLVL.

This chain connects TRBV6-1 to TRBJ1-5; D may be TRBD1 (5 bases). The CDR3 consists of 15 residues. Germline V lookup: CDR1 MNHNS, CDR2 SASEGT. V shed 3 bases and J shed 5 bases, with 14 bases lying between them. CDR3 DNA sequence: TGTGCCAGCAGTGAGGGGCAGGGTTTGGATCAGCCCCAGCATTTT. It yields the protein CASSEGQGLDQPQHF.

The gene calls are TRBV28 and TRBJ1-3, with TRBD1 identical over 7 bases. Germline-derived CDR1 and CDR2 are MDHEN and SYDVKM. Trimming cost V 4 bases and J 6 bases; bases outside gene matches: 6. This CDR3 contains 14 residues. The CDR3 region is CASSCGQESNTIYF. CDR3 nucleotides: TGTGCCAGCAGTTGTGGACAGGAATCAAACACCATATATTTT. Variable domain in full (rest from reference TRBV28 and TRBJ1-3): DVKVTQSSRYLVKRTGEKVFLECVQDMDHENMFWYRQDPGLGLRLIYFSYDVKMKEKGDIPEGYSVSREKKERFSLILESASTNQTSMYLCASSCGQESNTIYFGEGSWLTVV.

A note on this clone: Other DNA variants within this sample encode the same CDR3. This chain joins TRBV4-1 and TRBJ1-2; TRBD1 agrees at 10 bases. Germline CDR1 is MGHRA and CDR2 is YSYEKL. This CDR3 has 13 residues. With V trimmed by 3 bases and J by 7 bases, 2 bases remained unmatched. Here the CDR3 DNA reads TGCGCCAGCAGCCACGGACAGGGGGGTGGCTACACCTTC. This sequence encodes CASSHGQGGGYTF.